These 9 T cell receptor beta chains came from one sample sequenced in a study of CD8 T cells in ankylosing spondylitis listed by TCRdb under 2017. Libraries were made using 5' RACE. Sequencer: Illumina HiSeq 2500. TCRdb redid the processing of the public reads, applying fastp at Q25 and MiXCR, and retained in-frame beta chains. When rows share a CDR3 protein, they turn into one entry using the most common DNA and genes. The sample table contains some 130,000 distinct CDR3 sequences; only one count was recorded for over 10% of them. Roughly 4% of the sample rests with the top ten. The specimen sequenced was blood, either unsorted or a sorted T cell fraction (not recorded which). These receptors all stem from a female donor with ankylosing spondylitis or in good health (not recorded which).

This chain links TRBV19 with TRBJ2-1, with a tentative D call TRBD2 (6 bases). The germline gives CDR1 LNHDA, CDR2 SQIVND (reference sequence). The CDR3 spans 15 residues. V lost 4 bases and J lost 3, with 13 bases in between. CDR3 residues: CASSTTSSLYNEQFF. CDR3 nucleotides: TGTGCCAGTAGTACTACTAGCAGCCTCTACAATGAGCAGTTCTTC. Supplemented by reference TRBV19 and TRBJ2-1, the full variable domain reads DGGITQSPKYLFRKEGQNVTLSCEQNLNHDAMYWYRQDPGQGLRLIYYSQIVNDFQKGDIAEGYSVSREKKESFPLTVTSAQKNPTAFYLCASSTTSSLYNEQFFGPGTRLTVL.

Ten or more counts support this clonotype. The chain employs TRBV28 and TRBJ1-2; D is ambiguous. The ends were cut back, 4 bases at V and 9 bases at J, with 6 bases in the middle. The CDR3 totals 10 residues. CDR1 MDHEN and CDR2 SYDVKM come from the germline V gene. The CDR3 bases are TGTGCCAGCAGTTCTGGCAGCTACACCTTC. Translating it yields CASSSGSYTF.

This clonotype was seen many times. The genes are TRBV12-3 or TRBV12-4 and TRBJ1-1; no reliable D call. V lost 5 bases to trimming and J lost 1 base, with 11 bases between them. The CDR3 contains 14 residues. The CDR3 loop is CASSARNENTEAFF. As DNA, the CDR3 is TGTGCCAGCAGTGCCCGGAACGAGAACACTGAAGCTTTCTTT.

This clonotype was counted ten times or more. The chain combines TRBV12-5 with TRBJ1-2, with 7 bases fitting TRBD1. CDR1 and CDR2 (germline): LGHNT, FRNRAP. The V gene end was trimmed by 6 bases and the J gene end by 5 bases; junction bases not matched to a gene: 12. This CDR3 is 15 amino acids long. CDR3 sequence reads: CASGSCRGSSYGYTF. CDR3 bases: TGTGCTAGTGGCTCCTGCAGGGGGTCCTCATATGGCTACACCTTC.

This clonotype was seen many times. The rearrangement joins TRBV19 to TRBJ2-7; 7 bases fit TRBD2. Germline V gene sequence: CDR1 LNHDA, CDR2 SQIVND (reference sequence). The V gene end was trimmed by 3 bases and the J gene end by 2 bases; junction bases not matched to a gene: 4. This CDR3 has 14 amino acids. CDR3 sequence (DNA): TGTGCCAGTAGTATTGGCGGGGGTACCTACGAGCAGTACTTC. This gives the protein CASSIGGGTYEQYF.

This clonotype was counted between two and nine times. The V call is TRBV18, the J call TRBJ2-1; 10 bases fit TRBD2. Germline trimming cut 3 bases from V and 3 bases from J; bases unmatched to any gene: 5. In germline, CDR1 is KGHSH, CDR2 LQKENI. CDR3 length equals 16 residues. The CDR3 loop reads CASSPQREGSYNEQFF. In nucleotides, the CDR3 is TGTGCCAGCTCACCCCAGCGGGAGGGGAGCTACAATGAGCAGTTCTTC.

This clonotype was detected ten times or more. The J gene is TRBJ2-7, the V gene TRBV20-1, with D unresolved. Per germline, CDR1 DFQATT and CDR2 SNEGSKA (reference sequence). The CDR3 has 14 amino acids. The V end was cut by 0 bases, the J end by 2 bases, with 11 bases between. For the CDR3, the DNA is TGCAGTGCTAGAGATGTGGCGAGAACCTACGAGCAGTACTTC. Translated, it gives CSARDVARTYEQYF.

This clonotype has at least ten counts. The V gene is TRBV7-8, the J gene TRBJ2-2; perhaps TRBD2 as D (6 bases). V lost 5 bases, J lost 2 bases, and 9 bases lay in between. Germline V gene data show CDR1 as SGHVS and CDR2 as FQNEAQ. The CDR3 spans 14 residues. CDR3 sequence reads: CASSAGRNTGELFF. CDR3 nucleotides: TGTGCCAGCAGCGCGGGACGTAACACCGGGGAGCTGTTTTTT.

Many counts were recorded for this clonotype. In DNA, the CDR3 is TGTGCCAGCAGTTTGGTGAATTTGAACACTGAAGCTTTCTTT. Translation: CASSLVNLNTEAFF. V gene TRBV6-5 combines with J gene TRBJ1-1; no clear D. V lost 4 bases and J lost 0, with 9 bases in between. Germline V CDR1 and CDR2: MNHEY, SVGAGI. This CDR3 is built from 14 residues.